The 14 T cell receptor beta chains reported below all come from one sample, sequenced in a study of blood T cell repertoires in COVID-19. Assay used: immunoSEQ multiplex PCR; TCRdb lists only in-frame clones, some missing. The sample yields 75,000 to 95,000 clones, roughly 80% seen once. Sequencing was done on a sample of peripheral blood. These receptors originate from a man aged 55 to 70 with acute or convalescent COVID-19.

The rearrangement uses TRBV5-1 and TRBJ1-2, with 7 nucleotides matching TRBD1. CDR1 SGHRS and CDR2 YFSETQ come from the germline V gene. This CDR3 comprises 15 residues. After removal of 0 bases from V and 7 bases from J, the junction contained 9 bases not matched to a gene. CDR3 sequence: CASSLEGQLTVGYTF. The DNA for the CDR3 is TGCGCCAGCAGCTTGGAGGGACAGTTGACTGTTGGCTACACCTTC.

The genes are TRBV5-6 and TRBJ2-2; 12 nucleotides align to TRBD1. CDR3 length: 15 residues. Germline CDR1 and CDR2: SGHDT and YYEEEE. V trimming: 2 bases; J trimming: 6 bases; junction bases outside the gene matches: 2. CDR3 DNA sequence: TGTGCCAGCAGCTTCGGGACAGGGGGCTCCGGGGAGCTGTTTTTT. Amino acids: CASSFGTGGSGELFF.

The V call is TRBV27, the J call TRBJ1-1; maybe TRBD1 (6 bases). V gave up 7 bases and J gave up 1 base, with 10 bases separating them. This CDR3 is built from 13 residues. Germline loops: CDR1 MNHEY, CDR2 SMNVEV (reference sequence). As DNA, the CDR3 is TGTGCCAGCACCGACAGGAGGAACACTGAAGCTTTCTTT. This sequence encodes CASTDRRNTEAFF.

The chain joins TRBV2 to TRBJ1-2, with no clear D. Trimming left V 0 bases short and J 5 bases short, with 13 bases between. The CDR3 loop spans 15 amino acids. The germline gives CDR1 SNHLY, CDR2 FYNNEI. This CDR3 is CASSEALRGGYGYTF. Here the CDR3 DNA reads TGTGCCAGCAGTGAAGCGCTTCGGGGAGGGTATGGCTACACCTTC.

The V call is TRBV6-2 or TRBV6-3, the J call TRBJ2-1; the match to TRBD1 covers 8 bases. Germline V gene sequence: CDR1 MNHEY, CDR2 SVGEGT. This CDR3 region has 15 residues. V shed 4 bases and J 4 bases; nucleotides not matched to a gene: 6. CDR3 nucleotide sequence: TGTGCCAGCAGTTCCTCCGGGACAGGATACAATGAGCAGTTCTTC. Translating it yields CASSSSGTGYNEQFF.

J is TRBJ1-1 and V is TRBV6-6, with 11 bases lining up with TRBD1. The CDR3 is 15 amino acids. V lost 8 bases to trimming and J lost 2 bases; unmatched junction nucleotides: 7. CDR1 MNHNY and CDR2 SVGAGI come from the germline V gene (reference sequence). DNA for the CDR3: TGTGCCAGCCAAAGGGACAGGGGGGAAAACACTGAAGCTTTCTTT. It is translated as CASQRDRGENTEAFF.

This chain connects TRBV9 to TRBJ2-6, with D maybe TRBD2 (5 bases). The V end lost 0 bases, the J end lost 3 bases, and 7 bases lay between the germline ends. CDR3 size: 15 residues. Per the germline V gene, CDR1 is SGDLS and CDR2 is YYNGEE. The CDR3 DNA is TGTGCCAGCAGCGTAGCGGGGTTTGGGGCCAACGTCCTGACTTTC. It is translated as CASSVAGFGANVLTF.

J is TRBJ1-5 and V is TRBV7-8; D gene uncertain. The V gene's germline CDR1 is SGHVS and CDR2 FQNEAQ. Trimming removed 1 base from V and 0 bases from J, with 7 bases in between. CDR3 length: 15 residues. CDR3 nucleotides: TGTGCCAGCAGCTTAGTAATAGATAGCAATCAGCCCCAGCATTTT. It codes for CASSLVIDSNQPQHF.

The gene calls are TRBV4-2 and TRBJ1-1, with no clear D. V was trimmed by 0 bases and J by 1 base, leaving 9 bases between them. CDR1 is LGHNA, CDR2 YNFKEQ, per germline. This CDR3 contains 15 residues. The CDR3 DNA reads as TGTGCCAGCAGCCAAGATAACAGAAGGAACACTGAAGCTTTCTTT. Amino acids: CASSQDNRRNTEAFF.

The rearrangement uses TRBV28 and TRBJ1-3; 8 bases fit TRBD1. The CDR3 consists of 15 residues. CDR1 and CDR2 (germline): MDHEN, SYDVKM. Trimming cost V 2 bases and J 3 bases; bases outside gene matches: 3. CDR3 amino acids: CASSLPDRGGNTIYF. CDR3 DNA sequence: TGTGCCAGCAGTTTACCCGACAGGGGTGGAAACACCATATATTTT.

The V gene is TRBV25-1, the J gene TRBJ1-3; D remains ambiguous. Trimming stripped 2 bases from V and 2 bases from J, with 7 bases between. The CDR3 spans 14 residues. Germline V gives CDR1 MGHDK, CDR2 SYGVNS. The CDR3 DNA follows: TGTGCCAGCAGTGAAGTCGGAGCTGGAAACACCATATATTTT. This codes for CASSEVGAGNTIYF.

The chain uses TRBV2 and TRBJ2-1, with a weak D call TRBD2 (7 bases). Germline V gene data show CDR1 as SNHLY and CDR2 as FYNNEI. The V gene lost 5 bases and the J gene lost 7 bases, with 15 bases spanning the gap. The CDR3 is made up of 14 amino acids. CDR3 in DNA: TGTGCCAGCAGTTGGTCAGGGGAGGGGAATGAGCAGTTCTTC. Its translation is CASSWSGEGNEQFF.

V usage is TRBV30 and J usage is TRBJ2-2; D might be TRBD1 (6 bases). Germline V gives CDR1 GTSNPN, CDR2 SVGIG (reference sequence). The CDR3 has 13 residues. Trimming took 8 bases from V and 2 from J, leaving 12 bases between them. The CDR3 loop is CALRTVNTGELFF. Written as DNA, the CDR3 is TGTGCCCTTCGGACAGTTAACACCGGGGAGCTGTTTTTT. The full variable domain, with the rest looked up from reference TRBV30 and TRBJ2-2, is SQTIHQWPATLVQPVGSPLSLECTVEGTSNPNLYWYRQAAGRGLQLLFYSVGIGQISSEVPQNLSASRPQDRQFILSSKKLLLSDSGFYLCALRTVNTGELFFGEGSRLTVL.

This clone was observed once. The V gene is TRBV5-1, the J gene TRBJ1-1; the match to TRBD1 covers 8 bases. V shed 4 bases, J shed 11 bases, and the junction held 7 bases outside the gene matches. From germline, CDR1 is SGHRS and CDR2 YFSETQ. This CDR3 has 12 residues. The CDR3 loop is CASSPGQGEAFF. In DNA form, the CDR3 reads TGCGCCAGCAGCCCCGGACAGGGTGAGGCTTTCTTT.